A single sample is the source of the 2 T cell receptor beta chains below, sequenced in a study of graft-versus-host responses after intestinal transplantation. Only in-frame clones appear in the TCRdb table, and some are missing; sequencing was by immunoSEQ multiplex PCR. The sample contains fewer than 85,000 clones, 70% to 90% of which appear only once. These receptors lack a known antigen. The input for sequencing was unstimulated CD8+ T cells sorted from spleen or lymph node cells, taken before intestinal transplant. The receptors derive from a human donor who received an intestinal transplant.

The chain carries TRBV4-1 and TRBJ2-7; tentatively, D is TRBD2 (6 bases). The germline CDR1 and CDR2 sequences are MGHRA and YSYEKL. The CDR3 totals 17 residues. The V gene lost 0 bases and the J gene lost 2 bases, with 17 bases spanning the gap. The CDR3 region is CASSQDGGSSPTYEQYF. The CDR3 nucleotides are TGCGCCAGCAGCCAAGATGGGGGGAGTTCCCCAACCTACGAGCAGTACTTC.

This sequence joins TRBV6-1 and TRBJ2-7; 11 bases match TRBD1. Germline CDR1 MNHNS, CDR2 SASEGT. This CDR3 has 13 amino acids. V dropped 9 bases and J dropped 5; count of bases not matched to a gene: 6. This CDR3 reads CASQWDRGNEQYF. CDR3 nucleotide sequence: TGTGCCAGTCAATGGGACAGGGGGAACGAGCAGTACTTC.